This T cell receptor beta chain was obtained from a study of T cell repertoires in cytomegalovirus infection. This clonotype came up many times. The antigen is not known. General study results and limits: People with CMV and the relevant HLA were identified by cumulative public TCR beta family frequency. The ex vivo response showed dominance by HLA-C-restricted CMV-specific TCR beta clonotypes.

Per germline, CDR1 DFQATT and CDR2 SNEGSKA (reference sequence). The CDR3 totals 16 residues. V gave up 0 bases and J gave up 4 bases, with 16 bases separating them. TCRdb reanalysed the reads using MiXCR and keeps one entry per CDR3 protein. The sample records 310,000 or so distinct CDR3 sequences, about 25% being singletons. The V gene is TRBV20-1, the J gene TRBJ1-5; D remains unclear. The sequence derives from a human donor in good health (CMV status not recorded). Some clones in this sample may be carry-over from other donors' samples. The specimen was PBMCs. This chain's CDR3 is CSARDPIRARNQPQHF. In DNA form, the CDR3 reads TGCAGTGCTAGAGATCCTATCAGAGCCCGAAATCAGCCCCAGCATTTT.